This T cell receptor beta chain was obtained from a study of low-dose radiotherapy and immunotherapy resistance in tumors. Study-wide context: Dosing for Cohort 2 consisted of 1 Gy per fraction every two weeks, reaching a total of 13 Gy over 26 weeks. Nivolumab was given to patients as a 240 mg flat dose every two weeks, and ipilimumab at 1 mg/kg every six weeks. Both were delivered intravenously.

Germline V gene sequence: CDR1 MNHNY, CDR2 SVGAGI (reference sequence). Trimming removed 8 bases from V and 6 bases from J, with 14 bases in between. The CDR3 is made up of 12 amino acids. At least ten counts were recorded for this clonotype. The time point here: before trial treatment. Primers used for first-strand cDNA, a TRAV- and TRBV-specific set, covered both alpha and beta chains. It was with a constant-region primer and a V-primer adapter that TCRs were amplified over 20 PCR cycles. TCRdb redid the calling of the reads with MiXCR, one entry per CDR3 protein. The table records 65,000 to 90,000 distinct CDR3 sequences, over 15% of them present only once.

This chain uses TRBV6-6 with TRBJ2-7; D possibly uses TRBD1 or TRBD2 (5 bases each). The receptor was isolated from a male donor with prostate cancer. The material was PBMCs, obtained before treatment. CDR3 nucleotides: TGTGCCAGCGGGACCTACCGGCGCGAGCAGTACTTC. Translated, it gives CASGTYRREQYF.